This T cell receptor (beta chain) was captured by sequencing in a study of beta chain features in type 1 diabetes. The authors reverse transcribed all of the isolated RNA, so sequencing captured expressed TCRB transcripts. TCRdb's copy holds only in-frame clones and misses some; the assay was immunoSEQ multiplex PCR. The sample lists about 360,000 clones; around an eighth were seen once. Specimen: naive CD4+ T cells from blood. The TCR sequence derives from a man younger than 35 in good health.

The CDR3 loop reads CASSRPQGKTNYGYTF. Here the CDR3 DNA reads TGTGCCAGCAGCCGGCCTCAGGGAAAAACTAACTATGGCTACACCTTC. This chain connects TRBV5-4 to TRBJ1-2; a possible D gene is TRBD1 (5 bases). Trimming pared 4 bases from V and 0 bases from J, leaving 16 bases between. The CDR3 consists of 16 residues. Germline V gives CDR1 SGHNT, CDR2 YYREEE (reference sequence). Variable domain in full (rest from reference TRBV5-4 and TRBJ1-2): ETGVTQSPTHLIKTRGQQVTLRCSSQSGHNTVSWYQQALGQGPQFIFQYYREEENGRGNFPPRFSGLQFPNYSSELNVNALELDDSALYLCASSRPQGKTNYGYTFGSGTRLTVV.